Listed below are T cell receptor beta chains from one sample, sequenced in a study of Tregs in tolerant kidney transplant recipients. Method: immunoSEQ multiplex PCR; TCRdb's copy keeps in-frame clones and lacks some. Found here are about 72,000 clones, roughly 89% of them singletons; the top ten hold 10% to 11%. Sample: CD8+ T cells from blood, taken before the transplant. Receptors were obtained from a human donor who received a combined kidney and bone marrow transplant. CDR3s include the opening cysteine and the closing phenylalanine or tryptophan. A D gene is named only where the DNA matches it firmly. Size is stated for part of the rows, as once, few or many counts, or as a class when the clone is expanded.

v_call	clone_size	j_call	d_call	cdr3_nt	cdr3_aa
TRBV2	.	TRBJ1-1	.	TGTGCCAGCACCCAGGGAGGCACTGAAGCTTTCTTT	CASTQGGTEAFF
TRBV5-1	.	TRBJ1-5	TRBD1	TGCGCCAGCAGCATAGGGACAGGGGAACAGCCCCAGCATTTT	CASSIGTGEQPQHF
TRBV2	.	TRBJ2-3	TRBD1	TGTGCCAGCATGGTTTACGGGACAGGCACAGATACGCAGTATTTT	CASMVYGTGTDTQYF
TRBV7-9	.	TRBJ1-4	.	TGTGCCAGCAGCTTCCGCGATACAGATGAAAAACTGTTTTTT	CASSFRDTDEKLFF
TRBV19	.	TRBJ1-1	.	TGTGCCAGTAGTATAAGGGGGGGGAACACTGAAGCTTTCTTT	CASSIRGGNTEAFF
TRBV5-1	.	TRBJ2-1	.	TGCGCCAGCAGCTCCCTTCCCGGGAACAATGAGCAGTTCTTC	CASSSLPGNNEQFF
TRBV28	.	TRBJ2-5	.	TGTGCCAGCAAAGGAGCGGCCCAGAAGACCCAGTACTTC	CASKGAAQKTQYF
TRBV30	.	TRBJ2-1	.	TGTGCCTGGAGCACAGGAGGGTATGAGCAGTTCTTC	CAWSTGGYEQFF
TRBV9	once	TRBJ2-5	.	TGTGCCAGCAGCGACGCAGGGTCTGGGGAGACCCAGTACTTC	CASSDAGSGETQYF
TRBV14	few	TRBJ1-3	TRBD1	TGTGCCAGCAGCCCAGGACAGGCTTTTGCAGACACCATATATTTT	CASSPGQAFADTIYF
TRBV5-1	.	TRBJ1-2	TRBD1	TGCGCCAGCAGCGCAGGGGGACGGAACTATGGCTACACCTTC	CASSAGGRNYGYTF
TRBV9	.	TRBJ2-7	TRBD1	TGTGCCAGCAGCGTAGGGACAGGGTCATCCGAGCAGTACTTC	CASSVGTGSSEQYF
TRBV25-1	.	TRBJ1-5	.	TGTGCCAGCAGTGGACAGGGCAATCAGCCCCAGCATTTT	CASSGQGNQPQHF
TRBV19	few	TRBJ1-3	TRBD1	TGTGCCAGTAGCCCCGACAGGGATTCTGGAAACACCATATATTTT	CASSPDRDSGNTIYF
TRBV6-5	once	TRBJ2-7	.	TGTGCCAGCAGTTACTCGGCGGACAGATCCTACGAGCAGTACTTC	CASSYSADRSYEQYF
TRBV10-2	.	TRBJ2-1	.	TGCGCCAGCAGAGACGATGGGAGCTCCTACAATGAGCAGTTCTTC	CASRDDGSSYNEQFF
TRBV19	.	TRBJ2-7	TRBD1	TGTGCCAGTAGTACCAGGGGGCTCCTCCACGAGCAGTACTTC	CASSTRGLLHEQYF
TRBV13	once	TRBJ2-7	.	TGTGCCAGCAGCTTAGGTGGGACTGGGCCCTACGAGCAGTACTTC	CASSLGGTGPYEQYF
TRBV6-6	.	TRBJ2-7	.	TGTGCCACCGCGTCCCTCCCATACGAGCAGTACTTC	CATASLPYEQYF
TRBV4-1	.	TRBJ2-7	TRBD2	TGCGCCAGCAGCCAGGGAGGGGCTTTCTCCTACGAGCAGTACTTC	CASSQGGAFSYEQYF
TRBV5-1	.	TRBJ1-2	.	TGCGCCAGCAGCTTGGACAGGGACGATGGCTACACCTTC	CASSLDRDDGYTF
TRBV5-1	.	TRBJ2-3	.	TGCGCCAGCAGCTTGGCAGTAGATACGCAGTATTTT	CASSLAVDTQYF
TRBV2	.	TRBJ1-2	.	TGTGCTCCCGGGAACACCTCCTATGGCTACACCTTC	CAPGNTSYGYTF
TRBV11-3	.	TRBJ2-7	TRBD2	TGTGCCAGCAGCTTAAAGTTTCTGACTAGCGGGGTCTCCTACGAGCAGTACTTC	CASSLKFLTSGVSYEQYF
TRBV29-1	.	TRBJ2-5	TRBD2	TGCAGCGGGGGTGGGGGGGGACCACACCAAGAGACCCAGTACTTC	CSGGGGGPHQETQYF
TRBV19	.	TRBJ2-7	TRBD1	TGTGCCAGTAGTATTGGGACAGGTACCTACGAGCAGTACTTC	CASSIGTGTYEQYF
TRBV11-2	once	TRBJ1-2	TRBD1	TGTGCCAGCAGCTTAAGTTATGGAGGGACAGTCGCTAACTATGGCTACACCTTC	CASSLSYGGTVANYGYTF
TRBV5-8	.	TRBJ1-2	TRBD1	TGTGCCAGCAGCTCCGACAGGGGAGGGTATGGCTACACCTTC	CASSSDRGGYGYTF
TRBV29-1	.	TRBJ2-7	TRBD1	TGCAGCGTCACGGGTGTTGGGGACAGGGGTTACGAGCAGTACTTC	CSVTGVGDRGYEQYF
TRBV5-6	.	TRBJ2-7	.	TGTGCCAGCAGTTGGGGACACTACGAGCAGTACTTC	CASSWGHYEQYF
TRBV2	.	TRBJ1-2	TRBD1	TGTGCCAGCAACGAAGGACGGGACAGGGCCACCTATGGCTACACCTTC	CASNEGRDRATYGYTF
TRBV27	medium-sized	TRBJ1-2	.	TGTGCCAGCTCTCGATCTTGGGGGGGCGCTGGTGGCTACACCTTC	CASSRSWGGAGGYTF
TRBV4-1	.	TRBJ1-5	.	TGCGCCAGCAGCCAACGTGAGGACAATCAGCCCCAGCATTTT	CASSQREDNQPQHF
TRBV27	.	TRBJ2-7	.	TGTGCCACCGGGACACCCCTCTCCTACGAGCAGTACTTC	CATGTPLSYEQYF
TRBV7-9	.	TRBJ2-3	TRBD2	TGTGCCAGCAGCCACGGGACTAGTCCGGATACGCAGTATTTT	CASSHGTSPDTQYF
TRBV4-2	.	TRBJ2-3	TRBD2	TGTGCCAGCAGCCAAGATGGGGCTAGCGGGGGAGTAACAGATACGCAGTATTTT	CASSQDGASGGVTDTQYF
TRBV2	.	TRBJ2-3	.	TGTGCCAGCCAAAGGGGGGGTACAGATACGCAGTATTTT	CASQRGGTDTQYF
TRBV30	.	TRBJ1-2	TRBD1	TGTGCCTGGAGTGAGGGACAGGGGTACTATGGCTACACCTTC	CAWSEGQGYYGYTF
TRBV9	.	TRBJ1-1	TRBD1	TGTGCCAGCAGTCGGGACAGGGGGGGGACTGAAGCTTTCTTT	CASSRDRGGTEAFF
TRBV29-1	.	TRBJ2-7	.	TGCAGCGTTGAGGGTAGCGGATCCTACGAGCAGTACTTC	CSVEGSGSYEQYF
TRBV14	.	TRBJ1-2	TRBD1	TGTGCCAGCAGCCAAGATTGGGGACAGGACTATGGCTACACCTTC	CASSQDWGQDYGYTF
TRBV6-4	.	TRBJ2-1	.	TGTGCCAGCAGTGACTCGAGGTGGGATGAGCAGTTCTTC	CASSDSRWDEQFF
TRBV10-3	.	TRBJ2-1	TRBD2	TGTGCCATCAGGGGGACTAGCGAGAACAATGAGCAGTTCTTC	CAIRGTSENNEQFF
TRBV19	.	TRBJ2-5	TRBD1	TGTGCCAGTACCCTGACAGGGGGCCTAGGAGAGACCCAGTACTTC	CASTLTGGLGETQYF
TRBV27	.	TRBJ2-1	.	TGTGCCAGCAGTTCCGCTAACTCCTACAATGAGCAGTTCTTC	CASSSANSYNEQFF
TRBV11-2	.	TRBJ2-3	.	TGTGCCAGCAGCCTCGGGGAGGTCACAGATACGCAGTATTTT	CASSLGEVTDTQYF
TRBV4-1	.	TRBJ1-1	TRBD1	TGCGCCAGCAGCCATGGGGCGACAGGGGTGAACACTGAAGCTTTCTTT	CASSHGATGVNTEAFF
TRBV14	.	TRBJ1-3	.	TGTGCCAGCAGCCAAGAGGATCTTGGGCAGGAGGCTGGAAACACCATATATTTT	CASSQEDLGQEAGNTIYF
TRBV10-2	.	TRBJ2-5	.	TGCGCCAGCAGTGAATACAGAGTCCTAGAGACCCAGTACTTC	CASSEYRVLETQYF
TRBV7-6	once	TRBJ2-7	TRBD1	TGTGCCAGCAGCTGGGACAGGGGAGGCTACGAGCAGTACTTC	CASSWDRGGYEQYF
TRBV6-1	.	TRBJ1-6	.	TGTGCCAGCAGTGAAGCGGGAGGGAGCTCCTATAATTCACCCCTCCACTTT	CASSEAGGSSYNSPLHF
TRBV9	.	TRBJ2-5	.	TGTGCCAGCTCTAACCAAGAGACCCAGTACTTC	CASSNQETQYF
TRBV19	.	TRBJ1-5	.	TGTGCCAGTGGACAGAGAGTTGGTCAGCCCCAGCATTTT	CASGQRVGQPQHF
TRBV15	.	TRBJ2-1	TRBD2	TGTGCCACCAGCAGAGCTCTAGCGGGAGAGGATGAGCAGTTCTTC	CATSRALAGEDEQFF
TRBV4-3	.	TRBJ2-1	.	TGCGCCAGCAGCCAAGATCTGGTCCCGCCGGGACTCAGGTTCTCCTACAATGAGCAGTTCTTC	CASSQDLVPPGLRFSYNEQFF
TRBV7-9	.	TRBJ2-1	.	TGTGCCAGCAGCAGGAGAATCGGGACTCAAGGGAATGAGCAGTTCTTC	CASSRRIGTQGNEQFF
TRBV19	.	TRBJ2-7	.	TGTGCCAGTAGTATAGGGACAGCCAGCTCCTACGAGCAGTACTTC	CASSIGTASSYEQYF